Sequencing of this TCR beta chain was carried out in a study of T cells after yellow fever vaccination. The V and J ends lost 0 bases and 7 bases respectively, with 7 bases between them. This CDR3 is built from 13 residues. Germline loops: CDR1 SGHTA, CDR2 FQGNSA. This clonotype showed up just a few times. Its antigen is still unknown. A 5'RACE template-switching step, the method used to make TCR cDNA, added a universal primer site and UMIs. A single record per CDR3 protein comes from TCRdb applying MiXCR to the 5' RACE reads. The sample carries hundreds of thousands of distinct CDR3 sequences, roughly 12% recorded once. Study-wide points: A limited proportion of clonotypes was detected within both the CD4 and CD8 compartments.

Sequenced here: PBMCs, sampled on the day of the yellow fever booster vaccination. The chain carries TRBV7-2 and TRBJ1-5; no reliable D call. The TCR sequence derives from a man between 25 and 39 years old who received the YFV17D yellow fever vaccine. This CDR3 reads CASSLAGSQPQHF. CDR3 DNA sequence: TGTGCCAGCAGCTTAGCGGGTAGCCAGCCCCAGCATTTT.